This T cell receptor (beta chain) was captured in a study of cytomegalovirus exposure and HLA in healthy donors. Study results and caveats: Cytomegalovirus-associated TCR beta chains were listed, numbering around 150.

A word on this clone: The target antigen is unknown.

This table comes from immunoSEQ multiplex PCR, and its TCRdb copy is limited to in-frame clones, with some not included. The table records roughly 200,000 clones, about 81% of them present only once. Germline V gene data show CDR1 as MDHEN and CDR2 as SYDVKM. The V end was cut by 10 bases, the J end by 7 bases, with 17 bases between. The CDR3 covers 14 residues. This chain links TRBV28 with TRBJ1-6; D gene uncertain. Sequencing used PBMCs. This receptor was taken from a woman aged 25 to 45 in good health and CMV-seronegative. The CDR3 bases are TGTGCCATCCGAGGCTCCTGGGAGAATTCACCCCTCCACTTT. Protein: CAIRGSWENSPLHF.